The 5 T cell receptor beta chains listed next were all sequenced from one sample in a study of blood T cell repertoires in COVID-19. TCRdb's table, derived via immunoSEQ multiplex PCR, lists solely in-frame clones and lacks some. The table shows 150,000 or so clones, with more than 75% occurring only once. The specimen sequenced was peripheral blood. The receptors shown here come from a woman in her seventies with COVID-19, enrolled during active disease.

The V and J genes are TRBV14 and TRBJ2-2; possibly TRBD1 for D (5 bases). Per germline, CDR1 SGHDN and CDR2 FVKESK. V lost 1 base, J lost 5 bases, and 8 bases lay in between. There are 14 residues in the CDR3. CDR3 DNA sequence: TGTGCCAGCAGCCAAGCCAGGGATACCGGGGAGCTGTTTTTT. It translates to CASSQARDTGELFF.

V gene TRBV27 combines with J gene TRBJ1-6; tentative D call: TRBD1 (6 bases). The CDR3 extends over 17 amino acids. V dropped 0 bases and J dropped 5 bases, with 14 bases sitting between them. Germline CDR1 and CDR2: MNHEY and SMNVEV (reference sequence). CDR3 DNA: TGTGCCAGCAGTTTATCGGTGGGGGGGCTCAATAATTCACCCCTCCACTTT. As protein: CASSLSVGGLNNSPLHF.

This clone was found a few times. As DNA, the CDR3 is TGTGCCAGCAGGAGCGGAGCAAGCACAGATACGCAGTATTTT. Protein product: CASRSGASTDTQYF. The V call is TRBV5-6, the J call TRBJ2-3, with D perhaps matching TRBD2 (5 bases). The CDR3 has 14 residues. The germline CDR1 and CDR2 sequences are SGHDT and YYEEEE. V lost 5 bases and J lost 0, with 10 bases in between.

This chain joins TRBV18 and TRBJ2-2, with a weak D call TRBD2 (5 bases). CDR3 length: 14 residues. Per the germline V gene, CDR1 is KGHSH and CDR2 is LQKENI. Trimming took off 2 bases at V and 4 bases at J, with 8 bases between the two ends. This CDR3 reads CASSPGSGTGELFF. The CDR3 DNA is TGTGCCAGCTCACCAGGGAGTGGCACCGGGGAGCTGTTTTTT. The whole variable domain, remainder taken from reference TRBV18 and TRBJ2-2, is NAGVMQNPRHLVRRRGQEARLRCSPMKGHSHVYWYRQLPEEGLKFMVYLQKENIIDESGMPKERFSAEFPKEGPSILRIQQVVRGDSAAYFCASSPGSGTGELFFGEGSRLTVL.

CDR3 amino acids: CASSLLAAKETQYF. CDR3 in DNA: TGTGCCAGCAGTCTCCTAGCGGCTAAAGAGACCCAGTACTTC. The genes are TRBV6-2 or TRBV6-3 and TRBJ2-5, with 7 nucleotides matching TRBD2. The V and J ends lost 5 bases and 3 bases, in that order; junction bases with no gene match: 6. Germline-derived CDR1 and CDR2 are MNHEY and SVGEGT. This CDR3 comprises 14 residues.